This T cell receptor beta chain was recorded in a study of blood T cell repertoires in COVID-19. Study as a whole: There were acute and convalescent COVID-19 samples, and they came from the United States, Italy and Spain. Sample material is recorded as cDNA or gDNA derived from T cells, B-cell-depleted T cells, or PBMCs.

As originally analysed: The assay estimated nucleated cells by amplifying reference gene primers. Only in-frame clones appear in the TCRdb table, and some are missing; sequencing was by immunoSEQ multiplex PCR. That table is the source of V, J and clone size, and D and trimming were worked out from the DNA. The sample has around 25,000 clones, roughly 86% seen once. V shed 2 bases and J shed 6 bases, with 23 bases lying between them. This CDR3 spans 17 amino acids. The germline gives CDR1 SGHRS, CDR2 YFSETQ. Sequenced: peripheral blood. The sequence derives from a man aged 50 to 59 with active COVID-19. This rearrangement joins TRBV5-1 to TRBJ1-2; a possible D gene is TRBD1 (6 bases). CDR3 sequence reads: CASSLVGGRGRGDGYTF. Here the CDR3 DNA reads TGCGCCAGCAGCTTAGTCGGCGGCAGGGGCCGAGGGGATGGCTACACCTTC.